This T cell receptor beta chain was identified in a study of T cell clonotyping in hematopoietic cell transplantation. Repertoires were generated with immunoSEQ multiplex PCR, while TCRdb's copy carries only in-frame clones and drops some. The sample shows about 6,100 clones, approximately 31% of them seen only once. CDR1 is GTSNPN and CDR2 is SVGIG in the germline V gene (reference sequence). Trimming left V 2 bases short and J 0 bases short, with 7 bases between. The CDR3 totals 14 residues. In the case of this clone: What it binds is not known.

Recipients were bled about 28 days pretransplant and at posttransplant days 30, 100, 180. General study points: Graft donor and pretransplant recipient Inverse Simpson Index values predicted broader posttransplant TCR diversity.

Source: peripheral blood mononuclear cells, taken 30 days after allogeneic stem cell transplant. The TCR originated in a female patient aged 45-65 years who had an allogeneic stem cell transplant from an unrelated donor, so the T cells may come from the graft donor. Some clones in this sample may be carry-over from other donors' samples. The chain joins TRBV30 to TRBJ1-4; D remains ambiguous. The CDR3 DNA follows: TGTGCCTGGAGTATCAGAGCAACTAATGAAAAACTGTTTTTT. It translates to CAWSIRATNEKLFF.